This is a list of T cell receptor beta chains from one sample in a study of blood T cell repertoires in COVID-19. The data were produced by immunoSEQ multiplex PCR, yet TCRdb's version contains in-frame clones alone and is incomplete. The top ten hold under 3.5% of the sample, which has hundreds of thousands of clones, 88% seen once. Material for sequencing was PBMCs or T cells enriched from blood (not recorded which). The source of these receptors is a woman aged 45-65 years who had recovered from COVID-19. Both conserved end residues are part of each CDR3. The D gene is left open where the match is weak. Not every row has a clone size; where given, it reads once, few, many or a size class.

- | TRBD2 | TRBJ2-7 | TRBV5-1 | TGCGCCAGCAGCGGGGGACTAGCGGAGCCCGGCGAGCAGTACTTC | CASSGGLAEPGEQYF
once | - | TRBJ1-3 | TRBV7-9 | TGTGCCAGCAGCTTGAGGGCCCTTGGGGGCGACAGCTCTGGAAACACCATATATTTT | CASSLRALGGDSSGNTIYF
- | TRBD2 | TRBJ2-2 | TRBV7-6 | TGTGCCAGCAGCCCTAGCGGGGCGAACACCGGGGAGCTGTTTTTT | CASSPSGANTGELFF
- | TRBD2 | TRBJ2-1 | TRBV6-2/TRBV6-3 | TGTGCCAGCAGTTCCCCTAGCGGTGACTACAATGAGCAGTTCTTC | CASSSPSGDYNEQFF
- | - | TRBJ2-7 | TRBV7-2 | TGTGCCAGCAGCTTATCCCAGAACTACGAGCAGTACTTC | CASSLSQNYEQYF
- | TRBD2 | TRBJ2-2 | TRBV18 | TGTGCCAGCTCACCACTAGGTAGCGGGATCACCGGGGAGCTGTTTTTT | CASSPLGSGITGELFF
- | - | TRBJ2-2 | TRBV7-2 | TGTGCCAGCAGCTTAGTGATCCCCGGGACACACACCGGGGAGCTGTTTTTT | CASSLVIPGTHTGELFF
- | TRBD2 | TRBJ2-7 | TRBV6-5 | TGTGCCAGCAGTTACTCCGGGACTAGCGGGAGTTACGAGCAGTACTTC | CASSYSGTSGSYEQYF
- | TRBD2 | TRBJ2-2 | TRBV9 | TGTGCCAGCAGCCCGGGACTAGCGGGAGTTCCCGGGGAGCTGTTTTTT | CASSPGLAGVPGELFF
- | TRBD1 | TRBJ1-6 | TRBV9 | TGTGCCAGCAGCGTAGGGGACAGCGGCTCTTCACCCCTCCACTTT | CASSVGDSGSSPLHF
- | - | TRBJ1-1 | TRBV6-6 | TGTGCCAGCAGTTACTCATCGGACAGTGAAGCTTTCTTT | CASSYSSDSEAFF
- | TRBD1 | TRBJ1-1 | TRBV27 | TGTGCCAGCAATGACAGGGGGCTCGGCGTCTACACTGAAGCTTTCTTT | CASNDRGLGVYTEAFF
- | - | TRBJ2-3 | TRBV28 | TGTGCCAGCAGTTTTCGTAGGGGAAGCACAGATACGCAGTATTTT | CASSFRRGSTDTQYF
few | - | TRBJ2-7 | TRBV7-9 | TGTGCCAGCAGCTTACAGGGCTACGAGCAGTACTTC | CASSLQGYEQYF
- | TRBD1 | TRBJ2-5 | TRBV7-2 | TGTGCCAGCACTCCGTACGGGACAGTTAACCAAGAGACCCAGTACTTC | CASTPYGTVNQETQYF
- | TRBD1 | TRBJ1-1 | TRBV5-1 | TGCGCCAGCAGTACAGGACAGGTTACCCCTGAAGCTTTCTTT | CASSTGQVTPEAFF
- | - | TRBJ1-1 | TRBV27 | TGTGCCAGCAGTTCCTCAGAAAGGAGAACTGAAGCTTTCTTT | CASSSSERRTEAFF
- | - | TRBJ2-1 | TRBV24-1 | TGTGCCACCAGTGGGAGGGGGCGTGTGGATGAGCAGTTCTTC | CATSGRGRVDEQFF
- | TRBD1 | TRBJ2-7 | TRBV10-2 | TGCGCCAGCACAAACCGGGCAGGGGGCTTCTACGAGCAGTACTTC | CASTNRAGGFYEQYF
- | TRBD1 | TRBJ1-1 | TRBV10-3 | TGTGCCCTCAAGCGGGCAGGGGGCATGAACACTGAAGCTTTCTTT | CALKRAGGMNTEAFF
- | - | TRBJ1-2 | TRBV28 | TGTGCCAGCAGTTTAATGGGGAGCTATGGCTACACCTTC | CASSLMGSYGYTF
- | - | TRBJ2-5 | TRBV7-9 | TGTGCCAGCAGCTTATTCGGGGGGCCGAAGACCCAGTACTTC | CASSLFGGPKTQYF
- | TRBD2 | TRBJ2-2 | TRBV5-4 | TGTGCCAGCAGCCCGCAGGCGGGAGGTGGCACCGGGGAGCTGTTTTTT | CASSPQAGGGTGELFF
- | TRBD1 | TRBJ1-5 | TRBV7-2 | TGTGCCAGCAGCTTAGGGGGACAGGGGCGACTCAATCAGCCCCAGCATTTT | CASSLGGQGRLNQPQHF
- | - | TRBJ2-1 | TRBV7-2 | TGTGCCAGCAGCTTAGACCTGGGGGGAGAGCAGTTCTTC | CASSLDLGGEQFF
- | TRBD2 | TRBJ2-1 | TRBV10-3 | TGTGCCATCAGTGACGGGACTAGCGGGAGGGTTGGTGAGCAGTTCTTC | CAISDGTSGRVGEQFF
- | - | TRBJ1-2 | TRBV3-1/TRBV3-2 | TGTGCCAGCCGCCAAGGTATTGCCTATGTAGGAGACTATGGCTACACCTTC | CASRQGIAYVGDYGYTF
- | TRBD2 | TRBJ2-7 | TRBV7-2 | TGTGCCAGCAGCTTAGTAGCGGGCTCGAGCTCCTACGAGCAGTACTTC | CASSLVAGSSSYEQYF
- | - | TRBJ1-5 | TRBV5-6 | TGTGCCAGCAGCTTGGGCGGGTTTTACAATCAGCCCCAGCATTTT | CASSLGGFYNQPQHF
- | TRBD2 | TRBJ2-1 | TRBV29-1 | TGCAGCGCCCGGACTAGCGGCAATGAGCAGTTCTTC | CSARTSGNEQFF
- | - | TRBJ2-3 | TRBV28 | TGTGCCAGCAGTTTGGACAGTCTCCTCACAGATACGCAGTATTTT | CASSLDSLLTDTQYF
- | TRBD1 | TRBJ1-2 | TRBV11-2 | TGTGCCAGCAGCTGGATGGGACAGTCCCCCAACTATGGCTACACCTTC | CASSWMGQSPNYGYTF
- | TRBD1 | TRBJ1-4 | TRBV11-3 | TGTGCCAGCAGCGCGACAGGGAGCGAAAAACTGTTTTTT | CASSATGSEKLFF
once | TRBD2 | TRBJ2-1 | TRBV3-1/TRBV3-2 | TGTGCCAGCAGCCAACACAAACTAGCGGGAGAACGGGGTGAGCAGTTCTTC | CASSQHKLAGERGEQFF
few | - | TRBJ1-5 | TRBV24-1 | TGTGCCACCGGGGGGGCAGACTTCAATCAGCCCCAGCATTTT | CATGGADFNQPQHF
- | - | TRBJ1-2 | TRBV10-3 | TGTGCCATCCTCGGGGAATGGAACTATGGCTACACCTTC | CAILGEWNYGYTF
- | TRBD2 | TRBJ2-1 | TRBV19 | TGTGCCAGTAGTTCCCAGCGGGAGGGGTATTACAATGAGCAGTTCTTC | CASSSQREGYYNEQFF
- | - | TRBJ1-1 | TRBV28 | TGTGCCAGCAGCGCGTTCAGGTTGACTGAAGCTTTCTTT | CASSAFRLTEAFF
- | TRBD2 | TRBJ2-2 | TRBV2 | TGTGCCAGCACTCTAGCGGGAGGGTCCGGCGGGGAGCTGTTTTTT | CASTLAGGSGGELFF
once | - | TRBJ1-2 | TRBV10-3 | TGTGCCATCAGTGATGGTAGTCAGTCGGGTGGCTACACCTTC | CAISDGSQSGGYTF
once | TRBD1 | TRBJ2-1 | TRBV7-3 | TGTGCCAGCAGCTTCGACAGGGGGGGCTACAATGAGCAGTTCTTC | CASSFDRGGYNEQFF
few | - | TRBJ2-7 | TRBV28 | TGTGCCAGCAGCCCGAGACAGGTCTCCTACGAGCAGTACTTC | CASSPRQVSYEQYF
- | - | TRBJ1-2 | TRBV30 | TGTGCCTGCTGTGGCAGGGAGGAGGGCTACACCTTC | CACCGREEGYTF
- | - | TRBJ1-2 | TRBV30 | TGTGCCTGGAGTGGGGGCAGGGCCTCTAACTATGGCTACACCTTC | CAWSGGRASNYGYTF
- | - | TRBJ1-3 | TRBV27 | TGTGCCTGTATTCTGGGACACCTAAGCTCTGGAAACACCATATATTTT | CACILGHLSSGNTIYF
- | - | TRBJ1-4 | TRBV4-2 | TGTGCCAGCAGTTCTGGGGCGGGGGAACTGGTAAAACTGTTTTTT | CASSSGAGELVKLFF
- | TRBD2 | TRBJ2-5 | TRBV10-1 | TGCGCCAGCAGTGAACCTATAGCGGGTGGGGGGAAGACCCAGTACTTC | CASSEPIAGGGKTQYF
- | - | TRBJ2-3 | TRBV7-3 | TGTGCCAGCACTCTCGTCGGAGCGGAATCAGATACGCAGTATTTT | CASTLVGAESDTQYF
- | - | TRBJ1-1 | TRBV11-2 | TGTGCCAGCAGCCGGAAGATGGGGACAAACCTTCGGAACACTGAAGCTTTCTTT | CASSRKMGTNLRNTEAFF
- | - | TRBJ2-1 | TRBV27 | TGTGCCAGCAGTTTATCGGGCCTAGCGGAGGGGGGGATCTACAATGAGCAGTTCTTC | CASSLSGLAEGGIYNEQFF
- | TRBD1 | TRBJ1-1 | TRBV14 | TGTGCCAGCAGCCAAGAGGATGGGACAGTAAGGAACACTGAAGCTTTCTTT | CASSQEDGTVRNTEAFF
- | TRBD1 | TRBJ1-5 | TRBV11-3 | TGTGCCAGCAGCGGACACCCGGGACAGGGGGTCCCTCCGCAGCCCCAGCATTTT | CASSGHPGQGVPPQPQHF
- | TRBD2 | TRBJ2-3 | TRBV28 | TGTGCCAGCGGGGAACTAGCGGCGACCTCTAGCACAGATACGCAGTATTTT | CASGELAATSSTDTQYF
- | TRBD2 | TRBJ2-1 | TRBV15 | TGTGCCACCAGCAGATCCACTAGCGGAGGGGATAATGAGCAGTTCTTC | CATSRSTSGGDNEQFF
- | - | TRBJ2-2 | TRBV7-2 | TGTGCCAGCAGCTTAAAACAGGGTGCCTCGGTTGGGACCGGGGAGCTGTTTTTT | CASSLKQGASVGTGELFF
- | - | TRBJ1-6 | TRBV7-9 | TGTGCCAGCAGCTTAGTTCCGACTAGCTCCTATAATTCACCCCTCCACTTT | CASSLVPTSSYNSPLHF
- | - | TRBJ1-1 | TRBV9 | TGTGCCAGCAGCGCAACAGGGAACACTGAAGCTTTCTTT | CASSATGNTEAFF
- | - | TRBJ1-2 | TRBV19 | TGTGCCAGTAGTATCGAGCCGGACTATGGCTACACCTTC | CASSIEPDYGYTF
once | - | TRBJ2-1 | TRBV4-3 | TGCGCCAGCAGCGTACGGTGGAGCTCCTACAATGAGCAGTTCTTC | CASSVRWSSYNEQFF
- | - | TRBJ1-5 | TRBV27 | TGTGCCAGCAGTCCGAGGACAGACCAACATCAGCCCCAGCATTTT | CASSPRTDQHQPQHF